Reported below is one T cell receptor (beta chain). Germline V CDR1 and CDR2: LGHNA, YNFKEQ. The CDR3 is 16 residues long. Trimming took off 3 bases at V and 0 bases at J, with 9 bases between the two ends. This entry comes from a study of blood T cell repertoires in COVID-19. Across the study: Samples of COVID-19 (acute and convalescent) were obtained from the United States, Italy and Spain.

Here immunoSEQ multiplex PCR was the method, and the copy in TCRdb shows in-frame clones only, minus some. This table holds tens of thousands of clones, approximately 88% found once. The receptor was derived from a woman aged 55-69 years with COVID-19, enrolled during active disease. Sequencing was done on a sample of peripheral blood. J is TRBJ2-6 and V is TRBV4-2; D gene uncertain. CDR3 protein: CASSQFIRSGANVLTF. DNA of the CDR3: TGTGCCAGCAGCCAGTTTATCCGCTCTGGGGCCAACGTCCTGACTTTC.